Following are 29 T cell receptor beta chains from one sample sequenced in a study of blood T cell repertoires in COVID-19. The protocol was immunoSEQ multiplex PCR, while the TCRdb copy is restricted to in-frame clones and leaves out a portion. This sample has about 180,000 clones; roughly nine tenths occur once, and the top ten carry 1.5% to 2%. Sequenced sample: peripheral blood. The source is a man younger than 35 who had recovered from COVID-19.

The chain carries TRBV24-1 and TRBJ2-3; 7 positions agree with TRBD1. V lost 9 bases to trimming and J lost 4 bases; unmatched junction nucleotides: 6. The CDR3 is 13 amino acids. In germline, CDR1 is KGHDR, CDR2 SFDVKD. CDR3 sequence reads: CATGGQGADTQYF. The CDR3 DNA follows: TGTGCCACCGGTGGCCAGGGGGCAGATACGCAGTATTTT.

This chain uses TRBV13 with TRBJ2-1, with 16 bases lining up with TRBD2. V lost 5 bases to trimming and J lost 8 bases; unmatched junction nucleotides: 9. The V gene's germline CDR1 is PRHDT and CDR2 FYEKMQ (reference sequence). This CDR3 is built from 17 residues. The CDR3 loop reads CASSPGTSGRAFDEQFF. CDR3 sequence (DNA): TGTGCCAGCAGCCCTGGGACTAGCGGGAGGGCCTTTGATGAGCAGTTCTTC.

The chain joins TRBV19 to TRBJ2-7; 8 bases fit TRBD1. Germline V gene data show CDR1 as LNHDA and CDR2 as SQIVND (reference sequence). V was clipped by 5 bases and J by 0 bases; unmatched bases: 3. This CDR3 spans 14 amino acids. The CDR3 protein is CASSSTGGSYEQYF. The CDR3 DNA reads as TGTGCCAGTAGTTCAACAGGGGGCTCCTACGAGCAGTACTTC.

V is TRBV4-1 and J is TRBJ1-3, with D perhaps matching TRBD1 (6 bases). The CDR3 totals 15 residues. The germline gives CDR1 MGHRA, CDR2 YSYEKL. The V gene lost 5 bases and the J gene lost 4 bases, with 15 bases spanning the gap. CDR3 sequence: CASSGRTGIGNTIYF. Written as DNA, the CDR3 is TGCGCCAGCAGCGGTCGTACAGGGATAGGAAACACCATATATTTT.

The chain recombines TRBV3-1 (or the pseudogene TRBV3-2) with TRBJ1-3; D uncertain. Deletions cut 1 base from V and 0 bases from J, with 7 bases between. The CDR3 consists of 15 residues. Germline V gene lookup returns CDR1 LGHDT and CDR2 YNNKEL (reference sequence). CDR3: CASSQAGASGNTIYF. CDR3 nucleotides: TGTGCCAGCAGCCAAGCGGGTGCCTCTGGAAACACCATATATTTT.

The chain employs TRBV7-2 and TRBJ1-6; TRBD1 matches 10 bases. Per the germline V gene, CDR1 is SGHTA and CDR2 is FQGNSA. The CDR3 covers 16 residues. The V gene end was trimmed by 5 bases and the J gene end by 7 bases; junction bases not matched to a gene: 8. This CDR3 is CASSPAGQGGNSPLHF. The CDR3 DNA reads TGTGCCAGCAGCCCTGCCGGACAGGGGGGAAATTCACCCCTCCACTTT.

This sequence joins TRBV10-3 and TRBJ1-1, with D possibly being TRBD1 (6 bases). Trimming stripped 4 bases from V and 6 bases from J, with 15 bases between. In germline, CDR1 is ENHRY, CDR2 SYGVKD. The CDR3 loop spans 14 amino acids. The CDR3 nucleotides read TGTGCCATCAGTGCCACTAACAGGGCCCCTGAAGCTTTCTTT. This encodes CAISATNRAPEAFF.

This chain joins TRBV19 and TRBJ1-2; 10 nucleotides align to TRBD1. Per the germline V gene, CDR1 is LNHDA and CDR2 is SQIVND (reference sequence). V shed 11 bases, J shed 6 bases, and the junction held 6 bases outside the gene matches. The CDR3 contains 12 residues. CDR3 in DNA: TGTGCCGCCCGACAGGGGGCGAATGGCTACACCTTC. Its translation: CAARQGANGYTF.

The table lists this clone with a count of one. This sequence joins TRBV10-3 and TRBJ1-5; 10 nucleotides match TRBD1. J lost 4 bases, V lost 8 bases, and 5 bases had no gene match. Germline V gene sequence: CDR1 ENHRY, CDR2 SYGVKD. The CDR3 length is 14 residues. CDR3 protein: CAIRQGAGNQPQHF. The CDR3 coding sequence is TGTGCCATCCGACAGGGGGCTGGAAATCAGCCCCAGCATTTT.

This clone is a singleton in its sample. The V call is TRBV25-1, the J call TRBJ2-6, with no clear D. The germline V and J ends were trimmed by 4 bases and 2 bases, with 3 bases remaining between them. CDR1 MGHDK and CDR2 SYGVNS come from the germline V gene. CDR3 length equals 13 residues. CDR3 residues: CASSAAGANVLTF. In nucleotides, the CDR3 is TGTGCCAGCAGTGCAGCTGGGGCCAACGTCCTGACTTTC.

The gene calls are TRBV4-1 and TRBJ2-1; perhaps TRBD1 as D (6 bases). The V and J ends lost 5 bases and 2 bases respectively, with 10 bases between them. The germline V gene encodes CDR1 MGHRA and CDR2 YSYEKL. The length of the CDR3 is 14 residues. This chain's CDR3 is CASSRGTAYNEQFF. The CDR3 bases are TGCGCCAGCAGCAGGGGGACCGCCTACAATGAGCAGTTCTTC.

The chain carries TRBV9 and TRBJ2-1; tentative D call: TRBD2 (6 bases). The CDR3 spans 15 residues. Germline V lookup: CDR1 SGDLS, CDR2 YYNGEE. Trimming removed 3 bases at V and 4 bases at J, with 14 bases between. The CDR3 here is CASSDGGVAYNEQFF. CDR3 DNA: TGTGCCAGCAGCGACGGAGGGGTCGCTTACAATGAGCAGTTCTTC. Using reference TRBV9 and TRBJ2-1 for the parts outside the CDR3, the full variable domain is DSGVTQTPKHLITATGQRVTLRCSPRSGDLSVYWYQQSLDQGLQFLIQYYNGEERAKGNILERFSAQQFPDLHSELNLSSLELGDSALYFCASSDGGVAYNEQFFGPGTRLTVL.

V is TRBV15 and J is TRBJ2-2; D call uncertain. Germline V CDR1 and CDR2: LNHNV, YYDKDF (reference sequence). The V gene lost 5 bases and the J gene lost 2 bases, with 12 bases spanning the gap. This CDR3 is 15 amino acids long. The CDR3 region is CATSVSRGNTGELFF. CDR3 sequence (DNA): TGTGCCACCAGCGTCTCCAGAGGAAACACCGGGGAGCTGTTTTTT. The variable domain in full, completed from reference TRBV15 and TRBJ2-2, reads DAMVIQNPRYQVTQFGKPVTLSCSQTLNHNVMYWYQQKSSQAPKLLFHYYDKDFNNEADTPDNFQSRRPNTSFCFLDIRSPGLGDTAMYLCATSVSRGNTGELFFGEGSRLTVL.

J is TRBJ2-7 and V is TRBV5-8; 11 nucleotides match TRBD1. CDR1 and CDR2 (germline): SGHTS, YDEGEE. The CDR3 contains 15 residues. The trim removed 2 bases at V and 7 bases at J, leaving 8 bases unmatched. CDR3 sequence: CASSFTGTGGSEQYF. The CDR3 DNA reads as TGTGCCAGCAGCTTCACCGGGACAGGGGGGTCTGAGCAGTACTTC.

This sequence joins TRBV19 and TRBJ1-1; 9 nucleotides agree with TRBD1. Germline V lookup: CDR1 LNHDA, CDR2 SQIVND (reference sequence). This CDR3 spans 15 amino acids. V lost 6 bases, J lost 2 bases, and 7 bases stayed unmatched. The CDR3 region has the DNA TGTGCCAGTAGCCACCGGGACAGGGTAAACACTGAAGCTTTCTTT. Translating it yields CASSHRDRVNTEAFF.

The gene calls are TRBV3-1 (or the pseudogene TRBV3-2) and TRBJ1-4, with TRBD1 identical over 9 bases. The J segment lost 8 bases and the V segment lost 4 bases, leaving 8 bases of the junction unmatched. CDR3 length: 15 residues. Germline V gene lookup returns CDR1 LGHDT and CDR2 YNNKEL (reference sequence). The chain's CDR3 is CASSRRQGVREKLFF. DNA for the CDR3: TGTGCCAGCAGCCGGAGACAGGGGGTACGGGAAAAACTGTTTTTT.

The chain recombines TRBV6-2 or TRBV6-3 with TRBJ2-7, with D possibly being TRBD1 (6 bases). There are 14 residues in the CDR3. Germline values: CDR1 MNHEY, CDR2 SVGEGT. V lost 6 bases and J lost 3, with 15 bases in between. The CDR3 reads CASSQGLGGYEQYF. In DNA, the CDR3 is TGTGCCAGCAGCCAAGGGCTAGGGGGCTACGAGCAGTACTTC.

The genes are TRBV27 and TRBJ1-1; no reliable D call. Germline-derived CDR1 and CDR2 are MNHEY and SMNVEV (reference sequence). This CDR3 is 19 amino acids long. V dropped 5 bases and J dropped 3 bases, with 28 bases sitting between them. DNA for the CDR3: TGTGCCAGCAGTATTACAAGACTCGGACCGGGCGGGGATGACACTGAAGCTTTCTTT. As protein: CASSITRLGPGGDDTEAFF.

The chain employs TRBV27 and TRBJ2-1; 7 nucleotides agree with TRBD2. J gave up 7 bases and V 5 bases, and 8 bases lay outside the gene matches. Germline CDR1 is MNHEY and CDR2 is SMNVEV (reference sequence). The CDR3 covers 14 residues. This chain's CDR3 is CASSAGLQFNEQFF. The CDR3, as DNA: TGTGCCAGCAGTGCGGGACTACAATTTAATGAGCAGTTCTTC.

V gene TRBV27 combines with J gene TRBJ2-3; weak D call: TRBD2 (6 bases). Trimming cost V 0 bases and J 2 bases, with 18 bases left between them. The length of the CDR3 is 18 residues. Germline-derived CDR1 and CDR2 are MNHEY and SMNVEV (reference sequence). The CDR3 loop is CASSLSIVAAPLTDTQYF. For the CDR3, the DNA is TGTGCCAGCAGTTTATCGATAGTAGCGGCCCCCCTCACAGATACGCAGTATTTT.

V gene TRBV11-2 combines with J gene TRBJ2-7; 11 bases fit TRBD2. Germline V gives CDR1 SGHAT, CDR2 FQNNGV. The CDR3 loop spans 15 amino acids. Trimming cost V 5 bases and J 4 bases; bases outside gene matches: 7. The CDR3 loop is CASSTSGTSGYEQYF. The CDR3 DNA sequence: TGTGCCAGCAGCACGAGCGGGACTAGCGGATACGAGCAGTACTTC. The variable domain in full, with the rest retrieved from reference TRBV11-2 and TRBJ2-7, is EAGVAQSPRYKIIEKRQSVAFWCNPISGHATLYWYQQILGQGPKLLIQFQNNGVVDDSQLPKDRFSAERLKGVDSTLKIQPAKLEDSAVYLCASSTSGTSGYEQYFGPGTRLTVT.

This clone was found once. The chain carries TRBV11-3 and TRBJ2-5, with D possibly TRBD2 on 7 matching bases. The CDR3 totals 15 residues. Trimming took off 0 bases at V and 5 bases at J, with 13 bases between the two ends. Germline assignment: CDR1 SGHNT and CDR2 YENEEA. The CDR3, as DNA: TGTGCCAGCAGCTTAGAAGGGGGGGCCCGGGAGACCCAGTACTTC. Protein sequence: CASSLEGGARETQYF.

As to this clone: This specimen includes other DNA sequences encoding the same CDR3. The rearrangement uses TRBV5-4 and TRBJ2-1; TRBD2 agrees at 14 bases. The CDR3 totals 15 residues. Looked up from germline, CDR1 is SGHNT and CDR2 is YYREEE (reference sequence). V gave up 4 bases and J gave up 6 bases; unmatched junction bases: 3. CDR3 bases: TGTGCCAGCAGCCCTGGGACTAGCGGGAGCAATGAGCAGTTCTTC. It specifies CASSPGTSGSNEQFF.

The V and J genes are TRBV19 and TRBJ2-7, with 8 bases identical to TRBD2. Germline assignment: CDR1 LNHDA and CDR2 SQIVND (reference sequence). This CDR3 is built from 16 residues. With 2 bases clipped from V and 3 bases from J, the junction kept 9 bases outside the gene matches. The CDR3 loop is CASSISTSGLIYEQYF. CDR3 in DNA: TGTGCCAGTAGTATAAGTACTAGCGGACTTATCTACGAGCAGTACTTC.

The rearrangement joins TRBV6-5 to TRBJ2-1; the D gene is possibly TRBD1 (5 bases). Germline V gene sequence: CDR1 MNHEY, CDR2 SVGAGI. The CDR3 consists of 15 residues. V was pared by 5 bases and J by 0 bases, with 11 bases between. CDR3 DNA sequence: TGTGCCAGCAGTACGGACATTAGCTCCTACAATGAGCAGTTCTTC. Amino acid sequence: CASSTDISSYNEQFF.

The DNA for the CDR3 is TGTGCCAGCAGCTTGGGACTAGCGCAATCCACCGGGGAGCTGTTTTTT. It codes for CASSLGLAQSTGELFF. The genes are TRBV5-4 and TRBJ2-2, with 8 bases lining up with TRBD2. V lost 0 bases, J lost 4 bases, and 5 bases stayed unmatched. Germline V gene lookup returns CDR1 SGHNT and CDR2 YYREEE (reference sequence). CDR3 size: 16 residues.

The chain has TRBV6-5 and TRBJ2-5; 7 bases match TRBD1. V lost 5 bases, J lost 2 bases, and 2 bases stayed unmatched. CDR1 is MNHEY and CDR2 is SVGAGI in the germline V gene. The length of the CDR3 is 13 residues. The CDR3 region has the DNA TGTGCCAGCAGTATGGGACAGCAAGAGACCCAGTACTTC. It encodes CASSMGQQETQYF.

This chain joins TRBV19 and TRBJ2-1; D remains ambiguous. The ends were cut back, 5 bases at V and 0 bases at J, with 14 bases in the middle. Germline loops: CDR1 LNHDA, CDR2 SQIVND (reference sequence). This CDR3 comprises 16 residues. The CDR3 spells CASSPDLPSSYNEQFF. Here the CDR3 DNA reads TGTGCCAGTAGTCCTGACTTACCCTCCTCCTACAATGAGCAGTTCTTC.

The CDR3 DNA reads TGTGCCAGCAGTTACTCGACAGGTTACCAAGAGACCCAGTACTTC. It specifies CASSYSTGYQETQYF. V is TRBV6-5 and J is TRBJ2-5, with D possibly being TRBD1 (6 bases). The CDR3 extends over 15 amino acids. Germline lookup yields CDR1 MNHEY and CDR2 SVGAGI. The V end was cut by 0 bases, the J end by 0 bases, with 8 bases between.